This record looks at one T cell receptor (beta chain) sequence and its context. The germline CDR1 and CDR2 sequences are MGHRA and YSYEKL. The trim removed 2 bases at V and 4 bases at J, leaving 14 bases unmatched. The CDR3 is 18 amino acids. The sample originates from a study of cytomegalovirus exposure and HLA in healthy donors. Generated by immunoSEQ multiplex PCR, the TCRdb table keeps only in-frame clones and is missing some. Of about 54,000 clones listed, roughly nine tenths are singletons. Sample: PBMCs. The source is a woman under 30 in good health and CMV-seropositive. The chain carries TRBV4-1 and TRBJ2-3, with TRBD2 identical over 8 bases. The CDR3 loop is CASSQMGLGNRKADTQYF. In DNA, the CDR3 is TGCGCCAGCAGCCAAATGGGACTAGGAAACAGGAAGGCAGATACGCAGTATTTT.